One sample yielded the 18 T cell receptor beta chains listed below, sequenced in a study of cytomegalovirus exposure and HLA in healthy donors. Primers for the PCR totalled 60 Vbeta and 13 Jbeta. Only in-frame clones appear in the TCRdb table, and some are missing; sequencing was by immunoSEQ multiplex PCR. Of about 150,000 clones listed, 68% were seen once; the top ten hold 3.5% to 5%. The sample taken for sequencing was PBMCs. The source is a man aged 60 to 75 in good health and CMV-seronegative.

V and J are TRBV15 and TRBJ2-5, with D possibly matching TRBD1 (6 bases). CDR3 length equals 16 residues. V was shortened by 3 bases and J by 4 bases, with 18 bases between the two germline ends. Germline loops: CDR1 LNHNV, CDR2 YYDKDF (reference sequence). The CDR3 loop is CATSRDPGHGGETQYF. DNA of the CDR3: TGTGCCACCAGCAGGGATCCGGGACACGGAGGAGAGACCCAGTACTTC. The variable domain in full, completed from reference TRBV15 and TRBJ2-5, reads DAMVIQNPRYQVTQFGKPVTLSCSQTLNHNVMYWYQQKSSQAPKLLFHYYDKDFNNEADTPDNFQSRRPNTSFCFLDIRSPGLGDTAMYLCATSRDPGHGGETQYFGPGTRLLVL.

In its sample, this clone was seen a few times. The genes are TRBV6-6 and TRBJ1-1; D call uncertain. This CDR3 is 13 amino acids long. Germline CDR1 is MNHNY and CDR2 is SVGAGI (reference sequence). V lost 7 bases and J 5 bases, leaving 14 bases between the germline ends. CDR3 sequence: CASIYEAGTEAFF. The CDR3 nucleotides are TGTGCCAGCATCTACGAGGCGGGAACTGAAGCTTTCTTT.

The chain couples TRBV5-1 to TRBJ2-6; 9 positions match TRBD1. CDR1 and CDR2 (germline): SGHRS, YFSETQ. CDR3 length: 17 residues. V lost 3 bases, J lost 2 bases, and 6 bases stayed unmatched. The CDR3 DNA is TGCGCCAGCAGCTCGGGACAGGGCGGCACTGGGGCCAACGTCCTGACTTTC. Translation gives CASSSGQGGTGANVLTF. Full variable domain (rest looked up from reference TRBV5-1 and TRBJ2-6): KAGVTQTPRYLIKTRGQQVTLSCSPISGHRSVSWYQQTPGQGLQFLFEYFSETQRNKGNFPGRFSGRQFSNSRSEMNVSTLELGDSALYLCASSSGQGGTGANVLTFGAGSRLTVL.

The V gene is TRBV10-3, the J gene TRBJ2-7; D gene ambiguous. Germline values: CDR1 ENHRY, CDR2 SYGVKD. V was shortened by 4 bases and J by 6 bases, with 16 bases between the two germline ends. The CDR3 has 14 residues. The CDR3 coding sequence is TGTGCCATCAGTGTCAACCTCGTCTCGGGCGAGCAGTACTTC. Amino acids: CAISVNLVSGEQYF.

The chain combines TRBV9 with TRBJ2-7; TRBD2 matches at 9 bases. J lost 6 bases, V lost 0 bases, and 7 bases had no gene match. Per germline, CDR1 SGDLS and CDR2 YYNGEE. This CDR3 is 15 amino acids long. In DNA form, the CDR3 reads TGTGCCAGCAGCGTAGGCGGGAGGGAGCTAAGCGAGCAGTACTTC. Translating gives CASSVGGRELSEQYF.

This clone was seen just once. This sequence joins TRBV7-2 and TRBJ2-7; tentatively, D is TRBD1 (5 bases). The CDR3 consists of 14 residues. The germline V gene encodes CDR1 SGHTA and CDR2 FQGNSA. V was clipped by 4 bases and J by 3 bases, with 13 bases between them. CDR3: CASSSNARDYEQYF. CDR3 DNA sequence: TGTGCCAGCAGCTCCAATGCCAGGGACTACGAGCAGTACTTC. Based on the CDR3 plus reference TRBV7-2 and TRBJ2-7, the full variable domain is GAGVSQSPSNKVTEKGKDVELRCDPISGHTALYWYRQSLGQGLEFLIYFQGNSAPDKSGLPSDRFSAERTGGSVSTLTIQRTQQEDSAVYLCASSSNARDYEQYFGPGTRLTVT.

V usage is TRBV25-1 and J usage is TRBJ1-5; no firm D call. The CDR3 has 15 residues. V was shortened by 9 bases and J by 3 bases, with 18 bases between the two germline ends. Germline assignment: CDR1 MGHDK and CDR2 SYGVNS. This CDR3 reads CASEGGAGDNQPQHF. In nucleotides, the CDR3 is TGTGCCAGTGAGGGTGGAGCCGGGGACAATCAGCCCCAGCATTTT. The whole variable domain, filled in from reference TRBV25-1 and TRBJ1-5, reads EADIYQTPRYLVIGTGKKITLECSQTMGHDKMYWYQQDPGMELHLIHYSYGVNSTEKGDLSSESTVSRIRTEHFPLTLESARPSHTSQYLCASEGGAGDNQPQHFGDGTRLSIL.

The chain recombines TRBV6-1 with TRBJ2-7; 8 positions match TRBD1. V dropped 6 bases and J dropped 0; count of bases not matched to a gene: 7. The germline V gene has CDR1 MNHNS and CDR2 SASEGT. The CDR3 length is 15 residues. CDR3 nucleotide sequence: TGTGCCAGCAGGGACTCGGACAGGGTCTCCTACGAGCAGTACTTC. Protein product: CASRDSDRVSYEQYF.

This clone has a handful of counts. This chain joins TRBV9 and TRBJ2-7; 7 bases agree with TRBD1. The CDR3 contains 13 residues. Trimming at V came to 3 bases and at J to 9 bases, leaving 9 bases not matched to a gene. Germline V CDR1 and CDR2: SGDLS, YYNGEE. CDR3: CASSDLRGTVQYF. The CDR3 region has the DNA TGTGCCAGCAGCGATCTGAGGGGGACAGTGCAGTACTTC.

The CDR3 here is CASSLGRGDQPQHF. DNA of the CDR3: TGTGCCAGCAGCTTGGGCCGGGGTGATCAGCCCCAGCATTTT. This sequence joins TRBV5-4 and TRBJ1-5; no firm D call. Trimming shortened V by 0 bases and J by 5 bases, and 9 bases separated the two germline ends. Germline CDR1 is SGHNT and CDR2 is YYREEE (reference sequence). The CDR3 totals 14 residues.

CDR3 amino acids: CASSPGGPSYEQYF. CDR3 bases: TGCGCCAGCAGCCCGGGGGGTCCCTCCTACGAGCAGTACTTC. The V gene is TRBV5-1, the J gene TRBJ2-7; 7 bases map to TRBD2. Per the germline V gene, CDR1 is SGHRS and CDR2 is YFSETQ. The CDR3 runs to 14 residues. Losses at the gene ends were 4 bases for V and 0 bases for J; bases not matched to a gene: 4.

This clone was seen just once. The rearrangement joins TRBV9 to TRBJ2-2; 8 bases are a match to TRBD2. The CDR3 sequence is 17 residues long. Trimming removed 4 bases from V and 1 base from J; junction bases left unmatched: 9. CDR1 is SGDLS, CDR2 YYNGEE, per germline. As DNA, the CDR3 is TGTGCCAGCAGCCCTCACGGGAGGGGGGGGAACACCGGGGAGCTGTTTTTT. Its protein is CASSPHGRGGNTGELFF.

The chain links TRBV6-5 to TRBJ1-3; D perhaps matches TRBD1 (6 bases). There are 15 residues in the CDR3. Looked up from germline, CDR1 is MNHEY and CDR2 is SVGAGI. V lost 4 bases to trimming and J lost 0 bases, with 10 bases between them. CDR3: CASSSKTGSGNTIYF. CDR3 nucleotides: TGTGCCAGCAGTTCCAAGACAGGCTCTGGAAACACCATATATTTT.

This chain uses TRBV7-6 with TRBJ2-7; 9 bases are shared with TRBD1. The CDR3 contains 14 residues. J was trimmed by 3 bases and V by 5 bases; bases with no gene match: 5. CDR1 and CDR2 (germline): SGHVS, FNYEAQ. CDR3 residues: CASSPGQGFYEQYF. The CDR3 nucleotides read TGTGCCAGCAGCCCGGGACAGGGATTCTACGAGCAGTACTTC.

The chain employs TRBV29-1 and TRBJ2-1, with TRBD1 identical over 7 bases. Losses at the gene ends were 3 bases for V and 8 bases for J; bases not matched to a gene: 10. This CDR3 comprises 14 residues. Germline CDR1 SQVTM, CDR2 ANQGSEA. The CDR3 sequence: CSVDWDQGGDEQFF. Here the CDR3 DNA reads TGCAGCGTTGACTGGGACCAAGGGGGCGATGAGCAGTTCTTC.

The table lists this clone with a count of one. This chain uses TRBV6-1 with TRBJ2-5; D is possibly TRBD1 (5 bases). The CDR3 is 14 amino acids. Trimming took 6 bases from V and 1 from J, leaving 12 bases between them. Germline CDR1 MNHNS, CDR2 SASEGT. CDR3 amino acids: CASRVRALQETQYF. For the CDR3, the DNA is TGTGCCAGCAGAGTCAGGGCCCTCCAAGAGACCCAGTACTTC.

This clone was seen only a few times. The rearrangement uses TRBV6-5 and TRBJ1-5; 9 nucleotides match TRBD1. This CDR3 is built from 16 residues. J was trimmed by 0 bases and V by 4 bases; bases with no gene match: 4. Germline CDR1 MNHEY, CDR2 SVGAGI. DNA for the CDR3: TGTGCCAGCAGTTCCACAGGGGGCTTTAGCAATCAGCCCCAGCATTTT. Its protein is CASSSTGGFSNQPQHF.

This clone was seen more than once but under ten times. This chain links TRBV27 with TRBJ1-2, with 9 bases matching TRBD1. The trim removed 5 bases at V and 0 bases at J, leaving 7 bases unmatched. Germline CDR1 reads MNHEY; CDR2 reads SMNVEV (reference sequence). The length of the CDR3 is 16 residues. The CDR3 DNA reads TGTGCCAGCAGTCCAACTGGACAGGGGCCTAACTATGGCTACACCTTC. It encodes CASSPTGQGPNYGYTF.